The TCR beta chain described here comes from a study of blood T cell repertoires in COVID-19. Study as a whole: Researchers got acute and convalescent COVID-19 samples from the United States, Italy and Spain. Sources were T cells, B-cell-depleted T cells, or PBMCs; the material itself was cDNA or gDNA.

This CDR3 has 13 amino acids. CDR1 SGHNT and CDR2 YENEEA come from the germline V gene. V was trimmed by 2 bases and J by 3 bases, leaving 7 bases between them. Original handling: Amplification of reference gene primers provided the estimated nucleated cell counts. This table comes from immunoSEQ multiplex PCR, and its TCRdb copy is limited to in-frame clones, with some not included. V and J calls and clone size follow that table, whereas D and trimming were derived from the DNA. The sample consists of over 200,000 clones, about 91% of them appearing once. The sequenced sample was peripheral blood. The receptor's source is a man in his thirties or forties with acute or convalescent COVID-19. The genes are TRBV11-3 and TRBJ1-1; D unresolved. The CDR3 DNA sequence: TGTGCCAGCAGCTTAATAACAGACACTGAAGCTTTCTTT. Translating gives CASSLITDTEAFF. Full variable domain (remainder filled in from reference TRBV11-3 and TRBJ1-1): EAGVVQSPRYKIIEKKQPVAFWCNPISGHNTLYWYLQNLGQGPELLIRYENEEAVDDSQLPKDRFSAERLKGVDSTLKIQPAELGDSAVYLCASSLITDTEAFFGQGTRLTVV.